These 29 T cell receptor beta chains originate from one sample sequenced in a study of Ad26.COV2.S vaccination and SARS-CoV-2 variants. Treatment indicated: some 19 received Ad26.COV2.S at low or high dose, single or two shots; roughly five received placebo; per-sample allocation not given. Repertoires come from day 63 after the first vaccine or placebo injection. TCRdb's copy holds only in-frame clones and misses some; the assay was immunoSEQ multiplex PCR. The table has approximately 400,000 clones, more than 75% seen once; the top ten hold approximately 3.5%. This specimen consisted of peripheral blood, obtained in a trial of Ad26.COV2.S vaccine versus placebo. Receptors were obtained from a person between 18 and 59 years old who received the Ad26.COV2.S COVID-19 vaccine or a placebo.

The V and J genes are TRBV6-1 and TRBJ2-1, with TRBD2 matching 9 bases. V was pared by 0 bases and J by 1 base, with 4 bases of the junction left unmatched. Germline assignment: CDR1 MNHNS and CDR2 SASEGT. The CDR3 runs to 17 residues. In DNA form, the CDR3 reads TGTGCCAGCAGTGAAGCGGCGACTAGCGGATCCTACAATGAGCAGTTCTTC. This encodes CASSEAATSGSYNEQFF.

The rearrangement links TRBV5-5 to TRBJ2-7; D assignment may be TRBD1 or TRBD2 (5 bases each). There are 13 residues in the CDR3. Germline assignment: CDR1 SGHKS and CDR2 YYEKEE (reference sequence). V shed 1 base and J shed 5 bases, with 10 bases lying between them. The CDR3 sequence: CASSLWGIHEQYF. In nucleotides, the CDR3 is TGTGCCAGCAGCTTGTGGGGGATCCACGAGCAGTACTTC.

This sequence joins TRBV4-3 and TRBJ2-7; possible D gene TRBD1, 7 bases. CDR1 is LGHNA, CDR2 YSLEER, per germline. This CDR3 is 15 amino acids long. V lost 3 bases to trimming and J lost 8 bases, with 20 bases between them. Here the CDR3 reads CASSQQGVSDYQQYF. CDR3 nucleotide sequence: TGCGCCAGCAGCCAGCAGGGGGTGTCGGACTATCAGCAGTACTTC.

The chain employs TRBV7-9 and TRBJ2-7, with 10 bases fitting TRBD1. This CDR3 has 13 amino acids. The V segment lost 1 base and the J segment 7 bases; nucleotides outside the gene matches: 1. Germline V gives CDR1 SEHNR, CDR2 FQNEAQ (reference sequence). The CDR3 loop is CASSLGTGGEQYF. The CDR3 DNA follows: TGTGCCAGCAGCTTAGGGACAGGGGGTGAGCAGTACTTC.

The chain uses TRBV3-1 (or the pseudogene TRBV3-2) and TRBJ1-1, with D unclear. With 1 base removed from V and 3 bases from J, the gap between germline ends came to 15 bases. This CDR3 region has 16 residues. The V gene's germline CDR1 is LGHDT and CDR2 YNNKEL (reference sequence). CDR3 in amino acids: CASSQVALRSHTEAFF. DNA for the CDR3: TGTGCCAGCAGCCAAGTGGCTCTTCGGTCCCACACTGAAGCTTTCTTT.

This sequence joins TRBV11-2 and TRBJ1-3, with D perhaps TRBD1 (5 bases). Germline loops: CDR1 SGHAT, CDR2 FQNNGV. The V end lost 5 bases, the J end lost 0 bases, and 8 bases lay between the germline ends. CDR3 size: 14 residues. The CDR3 sequence: CASSPDNSGNTIYF. CDR3 DNA sequence: TGTGCCAGCAGCCCGGACAACTCTGGAAACACCATATATTTT.

The genes are TRBV5-4 and TRBJ2-7, with TRBD2 matching over 9 bases. There are 13 residues in the CDR3. Germline loops: CDR1 SGHNT, CDR2 YYREEE (reference sequence). V lost 4 bases, J lost 6 bases, and 5 bases stayed unmatched. The CDR3 here is CASSLGLASEQYF. The CDR3 DNA follows: TGTGCCAGCAGCCTGGGACTAGCAAGCGAGCAGTACTTC.

CDR3 sequence reads: CAWSDRVSGNTIYF. CDR3 coding DNA: TGTGCCTGGAGCGACAGGGTGTCCGGAAACACCATATATTTT. The gene calls are TRBV30 and TRBJ1-3; TRBD1 aligns across 7 bases. The CDR3 contains 14 residues. CDR1 is GTSNPN, CDR2 SVGIG, per germline (reference sequence). The junction had 6 bases not matched to a gene; V was cut back by 3 bases and J by 4 bases.

The chain is built from TRBV7-9 and TRBJ2-1, with 10 bases lining up with TRBD2. Germline CDR1 is SEHNR and CDR2 is FQNEAQ (reference sequence). The CDR3 has 16 amino acids. J gave up 1 base and V 4 bases, and 4 bases lay outside the gene matches. CDR3 DNA sequence: TGTGCCAGCAGCTCAGTAGCGGGAGGATCCTACAATGAGCAGTTCTTC. The encoded protein is CASSSVAGGSYNEQFF.

This clone was counted a single time. One end of the junction does not line up with germline, which may come from a read error. The V gene is TRBV19, the J gene TRBJ1-5, with D possibly TRBD1 on 5 matching bases. Germline CDR1 is LNHDA and CDR2 is SQIVND (reference sequence). There are 14 residues in the CDR3. CDR3 bases: TGTGCCAGTAGTACGTCCGGGGGTACTCAGGCCCAGCATTTT. Translating it yields CASSTSGGTQAQHF.

The V and J genes are TRBV5-1 and TRBJ1-4; maybe TRBD1 (5 bases). The CDR3 totals 16 residues. Germline V gene lookup returns CDR1 SGHRS and CDR2 YFSETQ. The V and J ends lost 0 bases and 0 bases respectively, with 9 bases between them. CDR3 nucleotides: TGCGCCAGCAGCTTGGCTGGGGCCACAACTAATGAAAAACTGTTTTTT. Amino acid sequence: CASSLAGATTNEKLFF.

Here the CDR3 DNA reads TGTGCCAGCAGCTCCAGGGGGCCATCCTATAATTCACCCCTCCACTTT. This translates into CASSSRGPSYNSPLHF. This chain connects TRBV7-8 to TRBJ1-6; TRBD1 matches 8 bases. The V and J ends lost 4 bases and 1 base, in that order; junction bases with no gene match: 3. The CDR3 consists of 16 residues. Germline V gives CDR1 SGHVS, CDR2 FQNEAQ.

The chain combines TRBV27 with TRBJ2-3; no clear D gene. V was clipped by 4 bases and J by 1 base, with 3 bases between them. Germline CDR1 and CDR2: MNHEY and SMNVEV (reference sequence). This CDR3 has 12 amino acids. The CDR3 DNA reads TGTGCCAGCAGTTGGGGCACAGATACGCAGTATTTT. Its translation is CASSWGTDTQYF.

The CDR3 region has the DNA TGTGCCAGCAGCTCCGGGGGGTCAAGCTCCTACGAGCAGTACTTC. It yields the protein CASSSGGSSSYEQYF. The V gene is TRBV9, the J gene TRBJ2-7; 7 nucleotides match TRBD2. Germline CDR1 and CDR2: SGDLS and YYNGEE. V shed 4 bases and J 0 bases; nucleotides not matched to a gene: 7. CDR3 length: 15 amino acids.

This chain connects TRBV5-6 to TRBJ1-4, with D tentatively TRBD1 (5 bases). This CDR3 is built from 16 residues. V lost 4 bases to trimming and J lost 2 bases, with 15 bases between them. Germline loops: CDR1 SGHDT, CDR2 YYEEEE. The CDR3 DNA is TGTGCCAGCAGCCCCGACAGTGGTCCGACTAATGAAAAACTGTTTTTT. As protein: CASSPDSGPTNEKLFF.

This clone was counted between two and nine times. The rearrangement links TRBV19 to TRBJ2-7; D unresolved. CDR3 length: 15 residues. The V end lost 0 bases, the J end lost 2 bases, and 11 bases lay between the germline ends. Germline V CDR1 and CDR2: LNHDA, SQIVND (reference sequence). CDR3 DNA sequence: TGTGCCAGTAGTATAGAAAGCAGGAGAACCTACGAGCAGTACTTC. Translating it yields CASSIESRRTYEQYF.

The chain couples TRBV7-2 to TRBJ2-5, with D perhaps TRBD1 (6 bases). Trimming shortened V by 3 bases and J by 5 bases, and 28 bases separated the two germline ends. The CDR3 is 19 residues long. Per germline, CDR1 SGHTA and CDR2 FQGNSA. CDR3 loop: CASSLLQGWRPIKGETQYF. The CDR3 DNA is TGTGCCAGCAGCTTGCTCCAGGGGTGGCGCCCCATAAAAGGGGAGACCCAGTACTTC. The variable domain in full, completed from reference TRBV7-2 and TRBJ2-5, reads GAGVSQSPSNKVTEKGKDVELRCDPISGHTALYWYRQSLGQGLEFLIYFQGNSAPDKSGLPSDRFSAERTGGSVSTLTIQRTQQEDSAVYLCASSLLQGWRPIKGETQYFGPGTRLLVL.

This chain links TRBV15 with TRBJ2-5; D uncertain. Germline assignment: CDR1 LNHNV and CDR2 YYDKDF (reference sequence). Trimming cost V 3 bases and J 4 bases, with 6 bases left between them. The CDR3 covers 12 residues. The CDR3 is CATSRSRETQYF. The CDR3 DNA is TGTGCCACCAGCAGGTCAAGAGAGACCCAGTACTTC.

V is TRBV5-8 and J is TRBJ2-3; TRBD1 aligns across 7 bases. CDR1 and CDR2 (germline): SGHTS, YDEGEE. This CDR3 contains 13 residues. V shed 4 bases, J shed 3 bases, and the junction held 2 bases outside the gene matches. This chain's CDR3 is CASSRQGTDTQYF. The CDR3 DNA sequence: TGTGCCAGCAGCCGACAGGGAACAGATACGCAGTATTTT.

The V and J genes are TRBV9 and TRBJ2-3; 9 nucleotides agree with TRBD1. V gave up 3 bases and J gave up 6 bases; unmatched junction bases: 8. CDR3 length: 15 amino acids. CDR1 and CDR2 from the germline V gene are SGDLS and YYNGEE. CDR3 loop: CASSGRTGVADTQYF. Written as DNA, the CDR3 is TGTGCCAGCAGCGGACGGACAGGGGTGGCCGATACGCAGTATTTT. Supplemented by reference TRBV9 and TRBJ2-3, the full variable domain reads DSGVTQTPKHLITATGQRVTLRCSPRSGDLSVYWYQQSLDQGLQFLIQYYNGEERAKGNILERFSAQQFPDLHSELNLSSLELGDSALYFCASSGRTGVADTQYFGPGTRLTVL.

The J gene is TRBJ1-3, the V gene TRBV5-1; no clear D. The germline V gene encodes CDR1 SGHRS and CDR2 YFSETQ. The ends were cut back, 3 bases at V and 0 bases at J, with 10 bases in the middle. This CDR3 has 15 residues. In DNA form, the CDR3 reads TGCGCCAGCAGCTCGGAGCCGACCTCTGGAAACACCATATATTTT. It codes for CASSSEPTSGNTIYF.

The chain links TRBV7-9 to TRBJ2-2; possibly TRBD2 for D (6 bases). Looked up from germline, CDR1 is SEHNR and CDR2 is FQNEAQ (reference sequence). V was pared by 1 base and J by 9 bases, with 21 bases between. The CDR3 sequence is 17 residues long. CDR3 amino acids: CASSLERGSRRDRELFF. The CDR3 DNA follows: TGTGCCAGCAGCTTAGAACGGGGGAGCCGCCGGGACCGGGAGCTGTTTTTT.

The rearrangement uses TRBV6-5 and TRBJ2-7; weak D call: TRBD1 (5 bases). V was shortened by 6 bases and J by 2 bases, with 8 bases between the two germline ends. Germline V gives CDR1 MNHEY, CDR2 SVGAGI. CDR3 length equals 12 residues. The CDR3 reads CASSPGTYEQYF. The CDR3 coding sequence is TGTGCCAGCAGCCCAGGGACCTACGAGCAGTACTTC.

V is TRBV5-8 and J is TRBJ2-2; D is possibly TRBD2 (6 bases). Per germline, CDR1 SGHTS and CDR2 YDEGEE. The length of the CDR3 is 15 residues. V lost 0 bases to trimming and J lost 1 base, with 7 bases between them. CDR3: CASSLDGRNTGELFF. In DNA, the CDR3 is TGTGCCAGCAGCTTGGACGGGAGGAACACCGGGGAGCTGTTTTTT.

The chain has TRBV11-3 and TRBJ2-2; no reliable D call. Germline V lookup: CDR1 SGHNT, CDR2 YENEEA. The CDR3 runs 13 residues. V shed 6 bases and J shed 5 bases, with 10 bases lying between them. The CDR3 loop reads CASSPGGTGELFF. DNA for the CDR3: TGTGCCAGCAGTCCCGGCGGTACCGGGGAGCTGTTTTTT.

The rearrangement links TRBV5-1 to TRBJ1-1; 10 bases agree with TRBD1. This CDR3 comprises 14 residues. V was clipped by 0 bases and J by 6 bases; unmatched bases: 2. Germline V gene sequence: CDR1 SGHRS, CDR2 YFSETQ. The CDR3, as DNA: TGCGCCAGCAGCTTGGACGACAGGGGGCCTGAAGCTTTCTTT. This encodes CASSLDDRGPEAFF.

The rearrangement uses TRBV27 and TRBJ2-1, with D perhaps TRBD2 (6 bases). Trimming shortened V by 0 bases and J by 0 bases, and 12 bases separated the two germline ends. This CDR3 has 17 amino acids. In germline, CDR1 is MNHEY, CDR2 SMNVEV (reference sequence). As DNA, the CDR3 is TGTGCCAGCAGTTTATCGCGAGGGAGGAGCTCCTACAATGAGCAGTTCTTC. Translating gives CASSLSRGRSSYNEQFF.

The rearrangement uses TRBV30 and TRBJ1-1; TRBD1 matches 8 bases. J lost 3 bases, V lost 4 bases, and 10 bases had no gene match. Per germline, CDR1 GTSNPN and CDR2 SVGIG (reference sequence). This CDR3 region has 15 residues. CDR3 in amino acids: CAWKGPTDRDTEAFF. The CDR3 region has the DNA TGTGCCTGGAAGGGTCCTACGGACAGGGACACTGAAGCTTTCTTT.

The CDR3 DNA follows: TGTGCCAGCAGCGTAGACACAGGTGGCAATCAGCCCCAGCATTTT. Protein: CASSVDTGGNQPQHF. The chain links TRBV9 to TRBJ1-5; TRBD1 might be the D (5 bases). Germline V gene lookup returns CDR1 SGDLS and CDR2 YYNGEE. The CDR3 consists of 15 residues. V lost 0 bases and J lost 2, with 9 bases in between.